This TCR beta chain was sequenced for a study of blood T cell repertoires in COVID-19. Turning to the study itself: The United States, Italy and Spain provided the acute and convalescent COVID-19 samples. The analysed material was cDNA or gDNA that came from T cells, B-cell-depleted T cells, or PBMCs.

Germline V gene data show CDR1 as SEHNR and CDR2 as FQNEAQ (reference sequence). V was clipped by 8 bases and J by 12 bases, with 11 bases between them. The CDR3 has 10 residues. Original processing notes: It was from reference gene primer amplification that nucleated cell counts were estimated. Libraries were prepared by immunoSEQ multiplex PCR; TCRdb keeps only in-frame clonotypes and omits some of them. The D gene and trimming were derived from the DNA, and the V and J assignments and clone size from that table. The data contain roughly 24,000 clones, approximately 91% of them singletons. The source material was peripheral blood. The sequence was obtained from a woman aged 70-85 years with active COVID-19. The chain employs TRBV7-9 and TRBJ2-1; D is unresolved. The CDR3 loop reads CASAEVRQFF. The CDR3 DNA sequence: TGTGCCAGCGCTGAGGTCCGGCAGTTCTTC. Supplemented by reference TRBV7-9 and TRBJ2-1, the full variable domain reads DTGVSQNPRHKITKRGQNVTFRCDPISEHNRLYWYRQTLGQGPEFLTYFQNEAQLEKSRLLSDRFSAERPKGSFSTLEIQRTEQGDSAMYLCASAEVRQFFGPGTRLTVL.